The rows below give T cell receptor beta chains drawn from one sample of a study of regulatory T cells in long-lasting Graves disease. TCRdb recomputed calls from the multiplex PCR reads with MiXCR, one row per CDR3 protein. In the table there are under 500,000 distinct CDR3 sequences, 20% of which are singletons. The material was peripheral blood mononuclear cells (PBMCs), obtained when the disease was refractory, from a patient treated with antithyroid drugs. Receptors originate from a female donor with Graves disease. The CDR3 runs from the conserved cysteine through the conserved F or W. Not all rows give a size; the values are once, few, many and, for expanded clones, a class.

CDR3 protein | J gene | clone size | V gene
CSSSPRGLADTEAFF | TRBJ1-1 | few | TRBV29-1
CASTFRGGLMDTIYF | TRBJ1-3 | NA | TRBV6-2/TRBV6-3
CASRDRGRSGANVLTF | TRBJ2-6 | many | TRBV28
CASSNRDTPLKTQYF | TRBJ2-5 | many | TRBV11-2
CASSLALAGRGETQYF | NA | NA | TRBV7-8
CASSLAGRANNEQFF | TRBJ2-1 | NA | TRBV5-1
CASSVVLTGELFF | TRBJ2-2 | many | TRBV9
CASSIGAVPEAFF | TRBJ1-1 | many | TRBV28
CASSDGVNYGYTF | TRBJ1-2 | few | TRBV27
CASSLPSAQFEQYF | TRBJ2-7 | few | TRBV16
CASSIQQGAIQPQHF | TRBJ1-5 | many | TRBV28
CATKTQGGEAFF | TRBJ1-1 | many | TRBV24-1
CASSLRPYEQYF | TRBJ2-7 | many | TRBV12-3/TRBV12-4
CASSYSQGTEAFF | TRBJ1-1 | few | TRBV6-5
CAISEGRGTRELFF | TRBJ2-2 | NA | TRBV10-3
CASSEAFSQGQNNSPLHF | TRBJ1-6 | many | TRBV2
CASSGGADRGSPLHF | TRBJ1-6 | few | TRBV18